This TCR beta chain was sequenced in a study of blood T cell repertoires in COVID-19. At the level of the study: The United States, Italy and Spain provided the acute and convalescent COVID-19 samples.

In its sample, this clone was seen a few times. In germline, CDR1 is MRHNA, CDR2 SNTAGT. The CDR3 is made up of 15 amino acids. The V gene end was trimmed by 4 bases and the J gene end by 7 bases; junction bases not matched to a gene: 7. Data came from immunoSEQ multiplex PCR; TCRdb stores just in-frame clones and leaves some out. The sample carries about 170,000 clones, 86% recorded once. This TCR came from a man in his 70s with acute or convalescent COVID-19. The specimen sequenced was peripheral blood. The J gene is TRBJ1-4, the V gene TRBV6-4; 9 positions agree with TRBD1. The DNA of the CDR3 is TGTGCCAGCAGTGTACCGGGACAGGGTGGTGAAAAACTGTTTTTT. It specifies CASSVPGQGGEKLFF.